The source of this TCR beta chain is a study of T cell changes during pregnancy in multiple sclerosis. Germline assignment: CDR1 MNHNS and CDR2 SASEGT. With V trimmed by 7 bases and J by 3 bases, 6 bases remained unmatched. This CDR3 region has 14 residues. The data were produced by immunoSEQ multiplex PCR, yet TCRdb's version contains in-frame clones alone and is incomplete. The table has tens of thousands of clones, 90% to 95% seen once. The chain couples TRBV6-1 to TRBJ2-3; 8 bases align to TRBD2. The sequence was collected from a female donor with multiple sclerosis, enrolled in a pregnancy study. Sample: CD8+ T cells from peripheral blood mononuclear cells, taken in the second trimester of pregnancy. CDR3 coding DNA: TGTGCCAGCAACTGGGGCGGGGGGACAGATACGCAGTATTTT. This translates into CASNWGGGTDTQYF.